This T cell receptor (beta chain) was identified in a study of CD8 T cells in Susac syndrome. Random hexamers were used to reverse transcribe an amount of about 0.5 to 1 ug RNA. TCRdb re-called the immunoSEQ multiplex PCR reads through MiXCR, storing one row per CDR3 protein. The repertoire consists of approximately 100,000 distinct CDR3 sequences, with about nine tenths occurring once and the leading ten covering 0.11% to 0.15%. V lost 2 bases and J lost 1, with 13 bases in between. The CDR3 has 16 amino acids. Germline V CDR1 and CDR2: LNHNV, YYDKDF (reference sequence). The chain joins TRBV15 to TRBJ2-3; a weak D match, TRBD2 (6 bases). The receptor was derived from a human donor in good health. The specimen sequenced was CD4+ T cells from PBMCs. The DNA of the CDR3 is TGTGCCACCAGCAGAAGCGGGTTTGGTGGCACAGATACGCAGTATTTT. The encoded protein is CATSRSGFGGTDTQYF.